The next 7 T cell receptor beta chains were all read from a single sample in a study of blood T cell repertoires in COVID-19. TCRdb's copy holds only in-frame clones and misses some; the assay was immunoSEQ multiplex PCR. The sample shows 160,000 or so clones, about 85% of them seen only once. Specimen: peripheral blood. These receptors came from a woman in her seventies with acute or convalescent COVID-19.

V and J are TRBV5-1 and TRBJ1-3; D is unresolved. Germline V gene sequence: CDR1 SGHRS, CDR2 YFSETQ. The length of the CDR3 is 16 residues. Trimming took 4 bases from V and 3 from J, leaving 17 bases between them. The CDR3 sequence: CASSRGSHLDGNTIYF. In nucleotides, the CDR3 is TGCGCCAGCAGCCGGGGATCGCATTTGGATGGAAACACCATATATTTT.

This clone was detected once. The chain joins TRBV30 to TRBJ1-1; 7 positions agree with TRBD1. Per the germline V gene, CDR1 is GTSNPN and CDR2 is SVGIG (reference sequence). CDR3 size: 16 residues. V lost 0 bases and J lost 1; bases outside the gene matches: 8. In nucleotides, the CDR3 is TGTGCCTGGAGTGTGGATCAGGGACAGAGGAACACTGAAGCTTTCTTT. Its protein product is CAWSVDQGQRNTEAFF.

V usage is TRBV11-2 and J usage is TRBJ2-4, with D maybe TRBD2 (5 bases). V gave up 0 bases and J gave up 1 base, with 19 bases separating them. CDR1 and CDR2 (germline): SGHAT, FQNNGV. This CDR3 has 19 residues. This CDR3 is CASSLDRGGSDAAKNIQYF. CDR3 DNA: TGTGCCAGCAGCTTAGATCGGGGTGGGTCGGACGCGGCCAAAAACATTCAGTACTTC.

The rearrangement joins TRBV24-1 to TRBJ2-1; 11 bases align to TRBD2. CDR1 is KGHDR and CDR2 is SFDVKD in the germline V gene. CDR3 size: 16 residues. V dropped 4 bases and J dropped 5; count of bases not matched to a gene: 6. The DNA for the CDR3 is TGTGCCACCAGTGACCCGCTAGCGGGGGGCGACAATGAGCAGTTCTTC. Translation: CATSDPLAGGDNEQFF.

This sequence joins TRBV6-6 and TRBJ1-1; D is possibly TRBD1 (6 bases). There are 15 residues in the CDR3. The V gene's germline CDR1 is MNHNY and CDR2 SVGAGI (reference sequence). V was shortened by 7 bases and J by 0 bases, with 15 bases between the two germline ends. Written as DNA, the CDR3 is TGTGCCAGCACAAGTGGACAGATCATGAACACTGAAGCTTTCTTT. It codes for CASTSGQIMNTEAFF.

J is TRBJ1-2 and V is TRBV30; D remains ambiguous. Germline V gene data show CDR1 as GTSNPN and CDR2 as SVGIG (reference sequence). V was shortened by 3 bases and J by 1 base, with 6 bases between the two germline ends. This CDR3 region has 12 residues. CDR3 residues: CAWRAYNYGYTF. Written as DNA, the CDR3 is TGTGCCTGGAGGGCTTATAACTATGGCTACACCTTC.

V usage is TRBV5-1 and J usage is TRBJ2-3; 10 positions match TRBD2. V lost 4 bases, J lost 1 base, and 9 bases stayed unmatched. Germline V gives CDR1 SGHRS, CDR2 YFSETQ. The CDR3 extends over 17 amino acids. The DNA for the CDR3 is TGCGCCAGCAGCCTGATTAGCGGGGGGTTCGGCACAGATACGCAGTATTTT. It specifies CASSLISGGFGTDTQYF.